These 17 T cell receptor beta chains were sequenced from one sample in a study of shared clonotypes between healthy human individuals. Generated by immunoSEQ multiplex PCR, the TCRdb table keeps only in-frame clones and is missing some. The table lists 650,000 to 750,000 clones, around 72% of them singletons, with about 2% in the top ten. The specimen sequenced was memory CD4+ T cells sorted from blood. This sample's subset: CD45RA-negative fraction. These receptors came from a woman aged 25 to 39 in good health.

This clone was found a few times. This chain joins TRBV2 and TRBJ2-7; D gene ambiguous. The CDR3 is 13 residues long. Trimming removed 10 bases at V and 0 bases at J, with 13 bases between. The germline V gene encodes CDR1 SNHLY and CDR2 FYNNEI. In nucleotides, the CDR3 is TGTGCCACCCGAGTGGATGTCTCCTACGAGCAGTACTTC. This codes for CATRVDVSYEQYF.

The V and J genes are TRBV5-1 and TRBJ2-7; a weak D match, TRBD1 (6 bases). The length of the CDR3 is 14 residues. CDR1 and CDR2 (germline): SGHRS, YFSETQ. Between the trimmed V and J ends, which lost 8 bases and 1 base, there was a span of 16 bases. The CDR3 DNA reads as TGCGCCAGTGGAATAGGGACACTTTCCTACGAGCAGTACTTC. This codes for CASGIGTLSYEQYF.

This clone was seen once. The CDR3 spells CASTGPGDGVGSNQPQHF. The CDR3 nucleotides are TGCGCCAGCACGGGGCCGGGGGACGGTGTTGGGAGCAATCAGCCCCAGCATTTT. V and J are TRBV5-1 and TRBJ1-5, with D maybe TRBD1 (5 bases). V lost 6 bases and J 1 base, leaving 23 bases between the germline ends. This CDR3 is built from 18 residues. Looked up from germline, CDR1 is SGHRS and CDR2 is YFSETQ.

The chain has TRBV28 and TRBJ1-2; 9 nucleotides agree with TRBD1. This CDR3 spans 16 amino acids. Per germline, CDR1 MDHEN and CDR2 SYDVKM. V shed 4 bases, J shed 4 bases, and the junction held 10 bases outside the gene matches. The CDR3 sequence is CASSWTGEGVRYGYTF. The CDR3 nucleotides are TGTGCCAGCAGTTGGACAGGGGAAGGGGTTCGCTATGGCTACACCTTC.

The chain is built from TRBV18 and TRBJ2-2, with D possibly being TRBD2 (5 bases). The CDR3 is 14 residues long. V shed 2 bases and J shed 5 bases, with 9 bases lying between them. Germline loops: CDR1 KGHSH, CDR2 LQKENI. The CDR3 spells CASSPTGETGELFF. The CDR3 nucleotides are TGTGCCAGCTCACCAACCGGGGAGACCGGGGAGCTGTTTTTT.

The V gene is TRBV28, the J gene TRBJ2-3, with 9 bases fitting TRBD2. The CDR3 has 14 amino acids. The V segment lost 6 bases and the J segment 5 bases; nucleotides outside the gene matches: 6. Germline CDR1 MDHEN, CDR2 SYDVKM. CDR3 nucleotides: TGTGCCAGCAGCATGGCGGGGGGGGGAGATACGCAGTATTTT. This encodes CASSMAGGGDTQYF.

This rearrangement joins TRBV19 to TRBJ2-3; a possible D gene is TRBD1 (6 bases). The CDR3 runs 15 residues. V lost 5 bases and J lost 9, with 21 bases in between. Germline CDR1 and CDR2: LNHDA and SQIVND (reference sequence). CDR3 amino acids: CASSPTRTARMTQYF. The CDR3 nucleotides read TGTGCCAGTAGTCCTACAAGGACAGCCCGCATGACGCAGTATTTT. The full variable domain, in which reference TRBV19 and TRBJ2-3 provide the parts outside the CDR3, is DGGITQSPKYLFRKEGQNVTLSCEQNLNHDAMYWYRQDPGQGLRLIYYSQIVNDFQKGDIAEGYSVSREKKESFPLTVTSAQKNPTAFYLCASSPTRTARMTQYFGPGTRLTVL.

The rearrangement joins TRBV28 to TRBJ1-1, with D unresolved. This CDR3 region has 15 residues. Germline V gene lookup returns CDR1 MDHEN and CDR2 SYDVKM. V was cut by 6 bases and J by 4 bases, with 18 bases left in between. This CDR3 reads CASSLRLLRGTEAFF. CDR3 nucleotides: TGTGCCAGCAGCCTAAGACTCCTCCGCGGCACTGAAGCTTTCTTT. Using reference TRBV28 and TRBJ1-1 for the parts outside the CDR3, the full variable domain is DVKVTQSSRYLVKRTGEKVFLECVQDMDHENMFWYRQDPGLGLRLIYFSYDVKMKEKGDIPEGYSVSREKKERFSLILESASTNQTSMYLCASSLRLLRGTEAFFGQGTRLTVV.

The chain has TRBV5-1 and TRBJ2-2; no clear D. V shed 4 bases and J shed 3 bases, with 10 bases lying between them. Germline V CDR1 and CDR2: SGHRS, YFSETQ. CDR3 length: 14 amino acids. For the CDR3, the DNA is TGCGCCAGCAGCGTCCTGCCGGACACCGGGGAGCTGTTTTTT. This sequence encodes CASSVLPDTGELFF.

This clone turned up a few times. This chain links TRBV5-1 with TRBJ2-3, with 9 positions matching TRBD2. The CDR3 covers 14 residues. After removal of 4 bases from V and 1 base from J, the junction contained 1 base not matched to a gene. Germline values: CDR1 SGHRS, CDR2 YFSETQ. The CDR3 is CASSRTSGTDTQYF. The CDR3 DNA sequence: TGCGCCAGCAGCCGGACTAGCGGCACAGATACGCAGTATTTT.

The chain is built from TRBV6-8 and TRBJ1-3; D perhaps matches TRBD1 (6 bases). This CDR3 is built from 15 residues. Per the germline V gene, CDR1 is MNHGY and CDR2 is SAAAGT. V shed 2 bases and J shed 0 bases, with 8 bases lying between them. CDR3 nucleotide sequence: TGTGCCAGCAGTTACACGACAGGCTCTGGAAACACCATATATTTT. This codes for CASSYTTGSGNTIYF.

The rearrangement links TRBV6-1 to TRBJ2-7, with 12 positions matching TRBD2. Germline CDR1 is MNHNS and CDR2 is SASEGT. The junction had 3 bases not matched to a gene; V was cut back by 6 bases and J by 0 bases. The CDR3 is 15 amino acids. CDR3 region: CASRTSGSLSYEQYF. CDR3 nucleotide sequence: TGTGCCAGCAGGACTAGCGGGAGTCTCTCCTACGAGCAGTACTTC.

The J gene is TRBJ2-3, the V gene TRBV15; TRBD1 matches at 8 bases. The CDR3 runs 22 residues. The germline CDR1 and CDR2 sequences are LNHNV and YYDKDF (reference sequence). The J segment lost 2 bases and the V segment lost 0 bases, leaving 22 bases of the junction unmatched. DNA for the CDR3: TGTGCCACCAGCAGAGAAAAACTCCCGGGGCCAGGGGGCTTTTCATTCACAGATACGCAGTATTTT. Its protein is CATSREKLPGPGGFSFTDTQYF.

The table lists this clone with a few counts. This sequence joins TRBV5-1 and TRBJ1-4, with D hard to call. V was trimmed by 4 bases and J by 0 bases, leaving 10 bases between them. Germline V gene sequence: CDR1 SGHRS, CDR2 YFSETQ. The CDR3 has 15 residues. Here the CDR3 DNA reads TGCGCCAGCAGCGTCGGCGGGGCAACTAATGAAAAACTGTTTTTT. Its translation: CASSVGGATNEKLFF.

This chain's CDR3 is CASSLEISNQPQHF. CDR3 bases: TGTGCCAGCAGCTTAGAAATAAGCAATCAGCCCCAGCATTTT. The chain is built from TRBV11-3 and TRBJ1-5; D is unresolved. The V and J ends lost 0 bases and 1 base respectively, with 4 bases between them. The CDR3 runs to 14 residues. Germline loops: CDR1 SGHNT, CDR2 YENEEA.

As to this clone: This sample also contains other DNA sequences that code for the same CDR3. This chain links TRBV2 with TRBJ2-7, with 11 bases aligning to TRBD1. CDR3 size: 12 residues. Germline trimming cut 9 bases from V and 5 bases from J; bases unmatched to any gene: 3. Germline loops: CDR1 SNHLY, CDR2 FYNNEI. The DNA of the CDR3 is TGTGCCAGTCGGGGACAGGGGGACGAGCAGTACTTC. Amino acid sequence: CASRGQGDEQYF. Complete variable domain (other parts from reference TRBV2 and TRBJ2-7): EPEVTQTPSHQVTQMGQEVILRCVPISNHLYFYWYRQILGQKVEFLVSFYNNEISEKSEIFDDQFSVERPDGSNFTLKIRSTKLEDSAMYFCASRGQGDEQYFGPGTRLTVT.

The chain combines TRBV28 with TRBJ2-7, with D tentatively TRBD2 (6 bases). In germline, CDR1 is MDHEN, CDR2 SYDVKM. This CDR3 is built from 15 residues. V was clipped by 10 bases and J by 1 base, with 20 bases between them. CDR3 DNA: TGTGCCACCCGATGGGGGGTGGGGTCATCCTACGAGCAGTACTTC. This sequence encodes CATRWGVGSSYEQYF.